The 18 T cell receptor beta chains given below trace back to one sample, sequenced in a study of identical twins. From the 5' RACE reads, TCRdb called clonotypes with MiXCR, one entry per CDR3 protein. The repertoire holds about 550,000 distinct CDR3 sequences, with about a fifth as singletons. These records were also assigned to another study, of yellow fever vaccine responses in identical twins.

The sample comprised CD4+ T cells sorted from blood. The source is a woman between 18 and 29 years old in good health.

This rearrangement joins TRBV10-3 to TRBJ2-4, with 7 bases lining up with TRBD2. The length of the CDR3 is 14 residues. With 10 bases clipped from V and 3 bases from J, the junction kept 9 bases outside the gene matches. Germline V gene data show CDR1 as ENHRY and CDR2 as SYGVKD. CDR3: CATLAGEDKNIQYF. The CDR3 DNA sequence: TGTGCCACCCTCGCGGGGGAGGACAAAAACATTCAGTACTTC.

In its sample, this clonotype was seen a few times. CDR3 DNA sequence: TGTGCCAGCAGCCTCGTGGGGAGTCGGGGATACGAGCAGTACTTC. Amino acid sequence: CASSLVGSRGYEQYF. The rearrangement links TRBV7-9 to TRBJ2-7, with D tentatively TRBD2 (5 bases). V lost 5 bases, J lost 4 bases, and 18 bases lay in between. Looked up from germline, CDR1 is SEHNR and CDR2 is FQNEAQ (reference sequence). CDR3 length: 15 residues.

In this sample, this clonotype turned up once. The chain couples TRBV5-6 to TRBJ2-3; 10 nucleotides line up with TRBD2. Germline loops: CDR1 SGHDT, CDR2 YYEEEE. The J segment lost 3 bases and the V segment lost 1 base, leaving 5 bases of the junction unmatched. The CDR3 is 16 amino acids. CDR3 amino acids: CASSLYMTSGTDTQYF. In nucleotides, the CDR3 is TGTGCCAGCAGCTTGTATATGACTAGCGGGACAGATACGCAGTATTTT.

This sequence joins TRBV5-1 and TRBJ1-4; D is ambiguous. There are 14 residues in the CDR3. Germline V CDR1 and CDR2: SGHRS, YFSETQ. V was shortened by 2 bases and J by 3 bases, with 8 bases between the two germline ends. CDR3 nucleotide sequence: TGCGCCAGCAGCTTCCCGGACCCTAATGAAAAACTGTTTTTT. Encoded protein: CASSFPDPNEKLFF.

The chain employs TRBV4-1 and TRBJ2-7; the match to TRBD2 covers 8 bases. CDR1 and CDR2 from the germline V gene are MGHRA and YSYEKL. The CDR3 runs 16 residues. Trimming took 4 bases from V and 4 from J; bases not matched to a gene: 12. Here the CDR3 DNA reads TGCGCCAGCAGCCTTCAGGGGTTAGCGGGAAAATACGAGCAGTACTTC. It is translated as CASSLQGLAGKYEQYF.

This chain uses TRBV5-1 with TRBJ1-2; D unresolved. The V gene's germline CDR1 is SGHRS and CDR2 YFSETQ. CDR3 size: 15 residues. V lost 1 base, J lost 4 bases, and 14 bases lay in between. The CDR3 is CASSLTPILSYGYTF. Written as DNA, the CDR3 is TGCGCCAGCAGCTTGACACCTATATTGAGCTATGGCTACACCTTC.

The rearrangement uses TRBV18 and TRBJ2-7; 9 positions agree with TRBD2. With 0 bases clipped from V and 7 bases from J, the junction kept 7 bases outside the gene matches. CDR1 and CDR2 (germline): KGHSH, LQKENI. The CDR3 length is 15 residues. CDR3 in DNA: TGTGCCAGCTCACCACCGGCGGGAGGGCCGGGGGAGCAGTACTTC. This gives the protein CASSPPAGGPGEQYF.

This clonotype has a handful of counts. In nucleotides, the CDR3 is TGCGCCAGCAGCCAAGATAACTCGGGTGGCTACACCTTC. Translated: CASSQDNSGGYTF. The chain has TRBV4-1 and TRBJ1-2, with D unresolved. V was shortened by 0 bases and J by 7 bases, with 9 bases between the two germline ends. The CDR3 is 13 amino acids. In germline, CDR1 is MGHRA, CDR2 YSYEKL.

This clonotype was seen more than once but under ten times. V gene TRBV5-1 combines with J gene TRBJ2-7, with D possibly matching TRBD2 (6 bases). This CDR3 is built from 14 residues. Looked up from germline, CDR1 is SGHRS and CDR2 is YFSETQ. With 0 bases removed from V and 1 base from J, the gap between germline ends came to 8 bases. DNA for the CDR3: TGCGCCAGCAGCTTGGATGCGGGGTCCTACGAGCAGTACGTC. Its translation: CASSLDAGSYEQYV.

The chain joins TRBV12-3 or TRBV12-4 to TRBJ1-5, with TRBD1 matching over 9 bases. The junction had 3 bases not matched to a gene; V was cut back by 6 bases and J by 6 bases. This CDR3 is built from 13 residues. This chain's CDR3 is CASRGQGFQPQHF. CDR3 bases: TGTGCCAGCAGGGGACAGGGTTTTCAGCCCCAGCATTTT.

This clonotype has only a few counts. The J gene is TRBJ2-2, the V gene TRBV5-1; 9 bases are a match to TRBD1. Germline V CDR1 and CDR2: SGHRS, YFSETQ. The CDR3 loop spans 14 amino acids. V dropped 4 bases and J dropped 6; count of bases not matched to a gene: 4. CDR3 in amino acids: CASSVGQGAGELFF. CDR3 in DNA: TGCGCCAGCAGCGTGGGACAGGGCGCCGGGGAGCTGTTTTTT.

Note on this clonotype: One junction end disagrees with the germline gene, perhaps due to a read error. The chain is built from TRBV4-2 and TRBJ2-1, with 7 bases fitting TRBD2. There are 15 residues in the CDR3. Germline loops: CDR1 LGHNA, CDR2 YNFKEQ. CDR3 in DNA: TGTGCCAGCAGCCCCCGACTAGCCACAGCGGATGAGCTGTTCTTC. As protein: CASSPRLATADELFF.

This clonotype was counted between two and nine times. This chain links TRBV5-1 with TRBJ1-1; D is possibly TRBD1 (6 bases). Trimming cost V 2 bases and J 0 bases, with 11 bases left between them. The CDR3 runs to 15 residues. Germline V CDR1 and CDR2: SGHRS, YFSETQ. The CDR3 here is CASSFGDTLNTEAFF. CDR3 nucleotides: TGCGCCAGCAGCTTTGGGGACACCCTGAACACTGAAGCTTTCTTT.

The chain joins TRBV3-1 to TRBJ2-3; tentatively, D is TRBD1 (5 bases). Trimming cost V 1 base and J 5 bases, with 16 bases left between them. This CDR3 contains 16 residues. CDR1 is LGHDT, CDR2 YNNKEL, per germline (reference sequence). CDR3 in DNA: TGTGCCAGCAGCCAAGTAGGGGTCTCGGTGGGAGATACGCAGTATTTT. Its protein product is CASSQVGVSVGDTQYF.

The rearrangement links TRBV10-3 to TRBJ2-5; D call uncertain. From germline, CDR1 is ENHRY and CDR2 SYGVKD. The CDR3 sequence is 13 residues long. V lost 7 bases and J 1 base, leaving 10 bases between the germline ends. CDR3 region: CAIKPPGQETQYF. The CDR3 nucleotides read TGTGCCATCAAGCCCCCCGGCCAAGAGACCCAGTACTTC.

The chain recombines TRBV12-3 or TRBV12-4 with TRBJ1-2; possible D gene TRBD1, 6 bases. V lost 5 bases and J lost 3, with 13 bases in between. The CDR3 totals 14 residues. The CDR3 loop reads CASSPRTVHYGYTF. The CDR3 DNA is TGTGCCAGCAGTCCCCGGACAGTCCACTATGGCTACACCTTC.

This clonotype came up a few times. The CDR3, as DNA: TGTGCCAGCAGCACCGGGACGGCCAAAAACATTCAGTACTTC. Encoded protein: CASSTGTAKNIQYF. This chain joins TRBV12-3 or TRBV12-4 and TRBJ2-4, with D perhaps being TRBD1 or TRBD2 (5 bases each). There are 14 residues in the CDR3. V gave up 6 bases and J gave up 1 base, with 10 bases separating them.

This clonotype was recorded many times. The chain carries TRBV7-9 and TRBJ1-2; the match to TRBD1 covers 10 bases. This CDR3 has 14 amino acids. J gave up 5 bases and V 3 bases, and 3 bases lay outside the gene matches. The V gene's germline CDR1 is SEHNR and CDR2 FQNEAQ (reference sequence). This CDR3 reads CASSLTGGGYGYTF. The DNA of the CDR3 is TGTGCCAGCAGCTTGACAGGGGGCGGTTATGGCTACACCTTC.